This entry describes one T cell receptor (beta chain). The clone's antigen remains unknown. Per-nucleotide qualities are absent, and no much larger clonotype sits a single base away. This CDR3 is also generated by other DNA sequences in the sample. In Seattle, one collaborating source enrolled patients while the infection was active and tracked those patients longitudinally over the course of disease. The collaborating institutions used their own protocols to collect whole blood in K2EDTA tubes. For TCRbeta analysis, collaborator samples were shipped as frozen whole blood, as isolated PBMCs, or as DNA extracted from either sample type. The entry originates in a study of blood T cell repertoires in COVID-19 (dated by TCRdb to about 2020). Regarding the research as a whole: Collaborator samples came from the United States, Italy and Spain and covered acute and convalescent phases of COVID-19. The prospective study material was composed of cDNA or gDNA derived from T cells, B-cell-depleted T cells, or PBMCs. Deeply sampled blood TCRbeta repertoires from subjects exposed to, actively infected with, or recovered from COVID-19 were included in the dataset. The repertoires were made available in a free public database intended to serve as a resource for research on the immune response to SARS-CoV-2. The samples were drawn from two sources: the first 160 participants of the ongoing ImmuneRACE study, and 1,254 subjects contributed by 6 global collaborators. Nearly every sample came with metadata listing a de-identified subject ID, COVID-19 status, age in years and sex. HLA class I and class II types, where available, came from metadata supplied by the sample provider rather than from assay-based typing. The investigation overall reported the following: The amount of clinical and demographic metadata varied by source and participant and was provided uncurated.

CDR1 and CDR2, looked up from the germline V gene, are SGHRS and YFSETQ. Taken from cysteine to phenylalanine, the CDR3 has 14 residues. The kept DNA is CDR3 alone, 42 bases in frame from the first base. Trimming at the junction amounts to 4 bases on V and 2 bases on J, and the germline ends lie 11 bases apart. TCRbeta CDR3 regions were amplified from genomic DNA using the immunoSEQ Assay, a bias-controlled multiplex PCR. The published analysis was carried out like this. The number of nucleated cells in each sample was estimated by amplification of reference gene primers within the assay. Sequence reads were collapsed and filtered to measure the absolute abundance of every unique TCRbeta CDR3 rearrangement. For each sample, productive Simpson clonality was calculated as the square root of Simpson's diversity index over productive rearrangements. TCRdb provides this immuneACCESS table in a form limited to in-frame rearrangements. Some clones are lacking; in checked studies, under half of them reflect an unresolved V gene, and why the rest are absent is not known. The DNA was the basis for D and trimming; V, J and clone size are from that table. The sample table shows roughly 200,000 clones, and about 85% are seen once. The top ten clonotypes cover approximately 10% of the sample.

Rearrangement joined TRBV5-1 to TRBJ2-3; a tentative D match to TRBD1 spans 5 bases. Sequenced: peripheral blood. The source is a woman aged 45-60 years with COVID-19, enrolled during active disease. The DNA sequence is as follows: TGCGCCAGCAGCCTTACAGGAAACACAGATACGCAGTATTTT. Its amino acids are CASSLTGNTDTQYF.